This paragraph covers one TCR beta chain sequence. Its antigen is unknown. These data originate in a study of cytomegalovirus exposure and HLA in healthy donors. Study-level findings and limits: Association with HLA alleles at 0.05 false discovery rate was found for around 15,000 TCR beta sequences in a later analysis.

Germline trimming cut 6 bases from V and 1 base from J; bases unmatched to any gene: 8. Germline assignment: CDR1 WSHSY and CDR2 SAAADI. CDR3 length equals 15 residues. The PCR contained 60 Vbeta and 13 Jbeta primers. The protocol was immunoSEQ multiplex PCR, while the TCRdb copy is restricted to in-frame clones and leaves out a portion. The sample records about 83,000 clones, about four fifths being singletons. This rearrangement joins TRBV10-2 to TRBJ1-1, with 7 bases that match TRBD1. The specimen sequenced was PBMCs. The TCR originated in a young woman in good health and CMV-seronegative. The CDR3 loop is CASSKGQLSNTEAFF. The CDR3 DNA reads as TGCGCCAGCAGCAAGGGACAGCTTTCGAACACTGAAGCTTTCTTT.